Sequencing of this T cell receptor beta chain was carried out in a study of T cells in Graves' hyperthyroidism and ophthalmopathy. The CDR3 runs to 11 residues. The germline V gene encodes CDR1 DFQATT and CDR2 SNEGSKA (reference sequence). Trimming took 6 bases from V and 4 from J, leaving 10 bases between them. The cohort's ophthalmopathy patients, a group with duration under 3 months, had a Clinical Activity Score of at least 3 and a NOSPECS grade of at least 4. Exclusion of a patient resulted from uncontrolled infection, other autoimmune disease, pregnancy or lactation. Each 10 ml fresh peripheral blood draw supplied the PBMCs. TCR beta CDR3 regions were amplified from RNA. First-round RT-PCR with HTBI primers amplified the TCR CDR3 region. In TCRdb, the multiplex PCR reads were re-called with MiXCR into one record per CDR3 protein. The sample has about 290,000 distinct CDR3 sequences; less than 20% are singletons.

Findings and limits, study-wide: A model of 13 V-J pairs discriminated ophthalmopathy from stable hyperthyroidism.

About this clonotype itself: Its antigen is not known. This could be a read error, since a much larger clone is one nucleotide away. No conserved phenylalanine or tryptophan ends this CDR3, so it is likely a read error.

Sequencing was done on a sample of blood. This rearrangement joins TRBV20-1 to TRBJ2-7; D might be TRBD1 (5 bases). The TCR comes from a man aged 50-60 years with Graves' ophthalmopathy. CDR3 region: CSAGPQYEQYL. The DNA for the CDR3 is TGCAGTGCGGGGCCACAATACGAGCAGTACCTC.